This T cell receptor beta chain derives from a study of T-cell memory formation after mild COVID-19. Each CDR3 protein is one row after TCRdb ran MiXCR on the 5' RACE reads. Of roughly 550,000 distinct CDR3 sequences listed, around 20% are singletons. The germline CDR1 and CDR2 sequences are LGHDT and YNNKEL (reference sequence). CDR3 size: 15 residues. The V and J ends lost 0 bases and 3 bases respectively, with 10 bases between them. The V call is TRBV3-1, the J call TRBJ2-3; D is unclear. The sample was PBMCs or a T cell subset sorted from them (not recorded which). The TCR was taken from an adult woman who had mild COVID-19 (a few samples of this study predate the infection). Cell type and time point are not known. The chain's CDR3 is CASSQDDLRTDTQYF. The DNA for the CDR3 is TGTGCCAGCAGCCAAGACGATCTAAGAACAGATACGCAGTATTTT.